The rows below give T cell receptor beta chains drawn from one sample of a study of OX40 agonist ivuxolimab in advanced cancers. This table comes from immunoSEQ multiplex PCR, and its TCRdb copy is limited to in-frame clones, with some not included. This table holds about 18,000 clones, less than 90% found once. This specimen was CD4+ or CD8+ T cells sorted from blood, taken in a trial of the OX40 agonist ivuxolimab. Receptor source: an adult with an advanced solid tumor such as melanoma, head and neck, liver or kidney cancer. Each CDR3 is given with its conserved first and last residue. Each record gives: V gene, clone size, J gene, D gene, CDR3 DNA, CDR3 protein. The D gene is left open where the match is weak. Some rows mark clone size as missing; the rest say once, few, many or name a class of expanded clone.

>TRBV2|-|TRBJ2-7|TRBD1
TGTGCCAGCAGCCCATGGACAGGGGCCTACGAGCAGTACTTC
CASSPWTGAYEQYF
>TRBV7-9|-|TRBJ2-1|TRBD2
TGTGCCAGCAGCTTAGCACTAGCGGACAATGAGCAGTTCTTC
CASSLALADNEQFF
>TRBV4-1|-|TRBJ2-7|-
TGCGCCAGCAGCCAATGGGGCTACGAGCAGTACTTC
CASSQWGYEQYF
>TRBV2|-|TRBJ2-7|-
TGTGCCAGCAGTGAACTATCGGGGACCTACGAGCAGTACTTC
CASSELSGTYEQYF
>TRBV4-1|once|TRBJ1-2|-
TGCGCCAGCAGCATCTACGGAGGAGCTAACTATGGCTACACCTTC
CASSIYGGANYGYTF
>TRBV19|-|TRBJ2-7|-
TGTGCCAGTAGTATGAATGGAGCGGAATCACCCTCCTACGAGCAGTACTTC
CASSMNGAESPSYEQYF
>TRBV28|medium-sized|TRBJ1-2|-
TGTGCCAGCAGTTTATCGAGACTTCTTGGCTACACCTTC
CASSLSRLLGYTF
>TRBV19|-|TRBJ1-2|-
TGTGCCAGTAGTATTGGAGGGGGGTCTGGCTACACCTTC
CASSIGGGSGYTF
>TRBV5-6|-|TRBJ2-5|-
TGTGCCAGCAGCCACGGGGGCCCGGGGACCCAGTACTTC
CASSHGGPGTQYF
>TRBV4-1|once|TRBJ2-1|TRBD2
TGCGCCAGCAGCCCCGCACAGGGTCGGCTAGCGGGAGGGGATGAGCAGTTCTTC
CASSPAQGRLAGGDEQFF
>TRBV7-6|-|TRBJ2-7|-
TGTGCCAGCAGCTCGGACGGATCCTACGAGCAGTACTTC
CASSSDGSYEQYF
>TRBV11-3|-|TRBJ2-7|-
TGTGCCAGCAGCCCCCGATCGGCCTACGAGCAGTACTTC
CASSPRSAYEQYF
>TRBV5-6|-|TRBJ1-2|-
TGTGCCAGCAGCTTCGTGTTGGAGCCAGGATTGGATGGCTACACCTTC
CASSFVLEPGLDGYTF
>TRBV2|-|TRBJ2-3|-
TGTGCCAGCAGTCCCGGGTCCCTTTTT
CASSPGSLF
>TRBV7-5|-|TRBJ2-7|-
TGTGTCAGAGGCCCCCTAGGGGTTCCGACTCCCTACGAGCAGTACTTC
CVRGPLGVPTPYEQYF
>TRBV5-4|-|TRBJ2-2|TRBD2
TGTGCCAGCAGCTCACCGGGACTAGCGGTGAACACCGGGGAGCTGTTTTTT
CASSSPGLAVNTGELFF
>TRBV10-3|-|TRBJ2-3|TRBD1
TGTGCCATAAATCACAGGGGGACCACAGATACGCAGTATTTT
CAINHRGTTDTQYF
>TRBV27|-|TRBJ1-4|-
TGTGCCAGCAGTTTATATTGGGGTTCAAGTGAAAAACTGTTTTTT
CASSLYWGSSEKLFF
>TRBV7-2|-|TRBJ1-6|-
TGTGCCAGCAGCTTAGCGGGGCTCACAGAATCACCCCTCCACTTT
CASSLAGLTESPLHF
>TRBV29-1|-|TRBJ1-1|TRBD1
TGCAGCGTTGTAGTCGGCAGGGGGATTACTGAAGCTTTCTTT
CSVVVGRGITEAFF
>TRBV18|-|TRBJ2-2|-
TGTGCCAGCTCACGGGGGACTGCTATTCCTGGGGAGCTGTTTTTT
CASSRGTAIPGELFF
>TRBV19|-|TRBJ2-3|-
TGTGCCAGTGAAGCAGATACGCAGTATTTT
CASEADTQYF
>TRBV6-5|-|TRBJ1-2|-
TGTGCCAGCAGATACATTCAAGGACTCTATGGCTACACCTTC
CASRYIQGLYGYTF
>TRBV6-5|-|TRBJ2-7|-
TGTGCCAGCAGACTTGACAGGAATTTAGGCTACGAGCAGTACTTC
CASRLDRNLGYEQYF
>TRBV25-1|once|TRBJ2-6|-
TGTGCCAGCAGTTACCGAGAGACTGGGGCCAACGTCCTGACTTTC
CASSYRETGANVLTF
>TRBV6-5|-|TRBJ2-2|-
TGTGCCAGCAGCTACAGGGACATAGCCAACACCGGGGAGCTGTTTTTT
CASSYRDIANTGELFF
>TRBV4-3|once|TRBJ2-2|TRBD2
TGCGCCAGCAGCACAAGCCCTAGCGGGGGGGCCTTGGAGCTGTTTTTT
CASSTSPSGGALELFF
>TRBV7-9|-|TRBJ1-1|-
TGTGCCAGCAGCTCCCTAGGGGGTTTTGGAGTTGTTAACACTGAAGCTTTCTTT
CASSSLGGFGVVNTEAFF
>TRBV11-3|-|TRBJ2-1|TRBD2
TGTGCCAGCAGCTGGGGACTAGCGGAAGACAATGAGCAGTTCTTC
CASSWGLAEDNEQFF
>TRBV19|-|TRBJ2-2|-
TGTGCCAGTAGTATCCCGCAGACCCTAACGAACACCGGGGAGCTGTTTTTT
CASSIPQTLTNTGELFF
>TRBV5-1|-|TRBJ2-5|-
TGCGCCAGCAGCCCCTCGGGGAGGTACCAAGAGACCCAGTACTTC
CASSPSGRYQETQYF
>TRBV5-6|-|TRBJ1-1|-
TGTGCCAGCATGGACGGATTGGGTCCTGAAGCTTTCTTT
CASMDGLGPEAFF
>TRBV7-9|-|TRBJ2-5|-
TGTGCCAGCGTCGCTCTGGAAGAGACCCAGTACTTC
CASVALEETQYF
>TRBV5-6|-|TRBJ1-4|-
TGTGCCAGCAGCCTATGGAGGAGAGCTAATGAAAAACTGTTTTTT
CASSLWRRANEKLFF
>TRBV9|few|TRBJ2-1|TRBD2
TGTGCCAGCAGCGCGCCGGGACTAGCGGGAGCTTACAATGAGCAGTTCTTC
CASSAPGLAGAYNEQFF
>TRBV15|-|TRBJ1-3|-
TGTGCCACCAGCAGAGATCGAGGGAGAGGAAACACCATATATTTT
CATSRDRGRGNTIYF
>TRBV5-1|-|TRBJ2-2|-
TGCGCCAGCAGTGGCTCGGTTGACAGGCTGGCGAACACCGGGGAGCTGTTTTTT
CASSGSVDRLANTGELFF
>TRBV6-6|-|TRBJ2-5|-
TGTGCCAGCAGTCGAAAACACCAAGAGACCCAGTACTTC
CASSRKHQETQYF
>TRBV11-2|-|TRBJ2-3|-
TGTGCCAGCAGCCCTGGTGGCTTGGATACGCAGTATTTT
CASSPGGLDTQYF
>TRBV7-9|once|TRBJ2-3|-
TGTGCCAGCAGTTCCAGGGGGGATGCAGATACGCAGTATTTT
CASSSRGDADTQYF
>TRBV4-3|once|TRBJ1-2|-
TGCGCCAGCAGCCAAGATCAGACAGCCTCTAGGTACTATGGCTACACCTTC
CASSQDQTASRYYGYTF
>TRBV7-6|once|TRBJ2-5|-
TGTGCCAGCAGCTTATTGGCGGCACCACAAGAGACCCAGTACTTC
CASSLLAAPQETQYF
>TRBV11-3|-|TRBJ2-7|TRBD2
TGTGCCAGCAGCCTTAGCGGGATTCGGTACGAGCAGTACTTC
CASSLSGIRYEQYF
>TRBV9|-|TRBJ2-1|TRBD2
TGTGCCAGCAGCGTAGTAGCGGGAGGTGCGAATGAGCAGTTCTTC
CASSVVAGGANEQFF
>TRBV9|-|TRBJ2-5|TRBD1
TGTGCCAGCAGTGACGGGACAGGGGGCGGGACCCAGTACTTC
CASSDGTGGGTQYF
>TRBV2|-|TRBJ2-1|TRBD2
TGTGCCAGCAGCCCCTCGGGGGGGCGGCGCAATGAGCAGTTCTTC
CASSPSGGRRNEQFF
>TRBV4-1|medium-sized|TRBJ1-1|-
TGCGCCAGCAGCCGGACAGAACGAAACACTGAAGCTTTCTTT
CASSRTERNTEAFF
>TRBV7-9|-|TRBJ2-6|-
TGTGTCCAGGATTCAATAAGCTCTGGGGCCAACGTCCTGACTTTC
CVQDSISSGANVLTF
>TRBV18|-|TRBJ1-5|-
TGTGCCAGCTCACCAGAGTCCCCGGGGCAGCCCCAGCATTTT
CASSPESPGQPQHF
>TRBV29-1|-|TRBJ2-7|-
TGCAGCGTTGATATACTGGGGGATAGGGGCTACGAGCAGTACTTC
CSVDILGDRGYEQYF
>TRBV6-5|-|TRBJ2-7|TRBD1
TGTGCCAGCAGTTGGACAGGGGGGTACGAGCAGTACTTC
CASSWTGGYEQYF
>TRBV5-1|-|TRBJ1-1|TRBD1
TGCGCCAGCAGCTCCAGACAGGGGGCCGGAACTGAAGCTTTCTTT
CASSSRQGAGTEAFF
>TRBV9|-|TRBJ1-1|TRBD1
TGTGCCAGCAGCGCAGGGGGGACTGAAGCTTTCTTT
CASSAGGTEAFF
>TRBV7-9|-|TRBJ2-3|-
TGTGCCAGCAGGTTAGGGGGTAGCGGTAACACAGATACGCAGTATTTT
CASRLGGSGNTDTQYF
>TRBV16|once|TRBJ1-5|TRBD1
TGTGCCAGCAGCCAATCTCTCAGGGGGCGCGGTCAGCCCCAGCATTTT
CASSQSLRGRGQPQHF
>TRBV2|-|TRBJ2-7|-
TGTGCCAGCATTGTCAGGTCCTACGAGCAGTACTTC
CASIVRSYEQYF
>TRBV4-1|-|TRBJ2-1|-
TGCGCCAGCAGCCAAGGGGCAACAAGGGTTTTCTCCTACAATGAGCAGTTCTTC
CASSQGATRVFSYNEQFF
>TRBV4-2|few|TRBJ2-1|-
TGTGCCAGCAGCCCCTCTGGAGGGGCGTACAATGAGCAGTTCTTC
CASSPSGGAYNEQFF